Listed here are 19 T cell receptor beta chains from one sample, sequenced in a study of blood T cell repertoires in COVID-19. Using immunoSEQ multiplex PCR, the repertoire was profiled, and TCRdb retains in-frame clones only, with some absent. Among approximately 84,000 clones listed, roughly 90% were seen once. Sequenced: peripheral blood. The source is a human donor with active COVID-19. The donor label of this sample is uncertain.

The chain uses TRBV6-6 and TRBJ2-6; possibly TRBD2 for D (6 bases). This CDR3 contains 16 residues. Per the germline V gene, CDR1 is MNHNY and CDR2 is SVGAGI (reference sequence). The germline V and J ends were trimmed by 8 bases and 1 base, with 15 bases remaining between them. The CDR3 coding sequence is TGTGCCAGCGCGGGGCTTACTCCTTCTGGGGCCAACGTCCTGACTTTC. Translation gives CASAGLTPSGANVLTF.

The J gene is TRBJ2-3, the V gene TRBV6-5; D is perhaps TRBD2 (5 bases). This CDR3 is built from 14 residues. The germline gives CDR1 MNHEY, CDR2 SVGAGI. V lost 8 bases and J lost 4, with 16 bases in between. The CDR3 protein is CASQRAQRSDTQYF. CDR3 DNA sequence: TGTGCCAGCCAGAGGGCTCAGAGATCAGATACGCAGTATTTT.

This sequence joins TRBV7-8 and TRBJ1-5; 8 nucleotides agree with TRBD1. With 2 bases clipped from V and 0 bases from J, the junction kept 18 bases outside the gene matches. CDR3 length: 21 amino acids. CDR1 is SGHVS, CDR2 FQNEAQ, per germline. In nucleotides, the CDR3 is TGTGCCAGCAGCTTAATGCGTGGACAGGGTAGTTTGACGTATAGCAATCAGCCCCAGCATTTT. It encodes CASSLMRGQGSLTYSNQPQHF.

The rearrangement joins TRBV12-3 or TRBV12-4 to TRBJ2-3, with D possibly being TRBD2 (5 bases). Trimming took off 6 bases at V and 3 bases at J, with 10 bases between the two ends. CDR3 length: 13 amino acids. CDR3 residues: CASRLGETDTQYF. DNA for the CDR3: TGTGCCAGCAGGTTGGGAGAGACAGATACGCAGTATTTT.

V is TRBV16 and J is TRBJ2-7; D is ambiguous. The V gene's germline CDR1 is KGHSY and CDR2 FQNENV. Trimming left V 0 bases short and J 7 bases short, with 13 bases between. The CDR3 length is 14 residues. In nucleotides, the CDR3 is TGTGCCAGCAGCCAATCTCCAACTCGATTGGAGCAGTACTTC. The encoded protein is CASSQSPTRLEQYF.

V gene TRBV9 combines with J gene TRBJ2-6; D is ambiguous. Germline loops: CDR1 SGDLS, CDR2 YYNGEE. The V gene lost 0 bases and the J gene lost 0 bases, with 10 bases spanning the gap. The CDR3 has 17 amino acids. Here the CDR3 reads CASSVDSVFSGANVLTF. The CDR3 coding sequence is TGTGCCAGCAGCGTAGATTCTGTCTTCTCTGGGGCCAACGTCCTGACTTTC.

This clone has only one observation. This rearrangement joins TRBV5-1 to TRBJ2-2; TRBD1 matches at 9 bases. J was trimmed by 6 bases and V by 4 bases; bases with no gene match: 7. Germline CDR1 reads SGHRS; CDR2 reads YFSETQ. The CDR3 is made up of 15 amino acids. The CDR3 loop reads CASSPRTGEAGELFF. In DNA form, the CDR3 reads TGCGCCAGCAGCCCAAGGACAGGGGAGGCCGGGGAGCTGTTTTTT.

This clone appeared once. This sequence joins TRBV4-1 and TRBJ1-4; D unclear. CDR1 and CDR2 from the germline V gene are MGHRA and YSYEKL. The CDR3 loop spans 14 amino acids. The V gene lost 3 bases and the J gene lost 5 bases, with 10 bases spanning the gap. CDR3 region: CASSQPLENEKLFF. The CDR3 DNA is TGCGCCAGCAGCCAGCCCCTGGAGAATGAAAAACTGTTTTTT.

The chain recombines TRBV9 with TRBJ1-1; 10 nucleotides match TRBD1. CDR3 length: 15 residues. The germline CDR1 and CDR2 sequences are SGDLS and YYNGEE. V was pared by 4 bases and J by 4 bases, with 7 bases of the junction left unmatched. CDR3 region: CASSPRTGGTTEAFF. CDR3 in DNA: TGTGCCAGCAGCCCCCGGACAGGGGGGACCACTGAAGCTTTCTTT.

J is TRBJ1-5 and V is TRBV7-2; TRBD1 might be the D (5 bases). The CDR3 covers 15 residues. Germline V gives CDR1 SGHTA, CDR2 FQGNSA. V was cut by 1 base and J by 5 bases, with 12 bases left in between. Written as DNA, the CDR3 is TGTGCCAGCAGCTTAGGCAGGGTAAGAGATCAGCCCCAGCATTTT. Amino acid sequence: CASSLGRVRDQPQHF.

The chain links TRBV14 to TRBJ2-3; 8 nucleotides agree with TRBD2. The germline V gene has CDR1 SGHDN and CDR2 FVKESK. CDR3 length equals 16 residues. Trimming took 5 bases from V and 0 from J; bases not matched to a gene: 7. In DNA form, the CDR3 reads TGTGCCAGCAGCTTGGGGCTAGCGGGTAGCACAGATACGCAGTATTTT. It yields the protein CASSLGLAGSTDTQYF.

This clone was recorded only once. The rearrangement links TRBV4-1 to TRBJ1-2; a possible D gene is TRBD1 (6 bases). The V gene lost 6 bases and the J gene lost 0 bases, with 14 bases spanning the gap. Germline V gives CDR1 MGHRA, CDR2 YSYEKL. CDR3 length: 15 residues. Here the CDR3 reads CASRGTPTANYGYTF. For the CDR3, the DNA is TGCGCCAGCAGGGGGACACCTACCGCTAACTATGGCTACACCTTC.

CDR3 loop: CANKGQGGTGELFF. Here the CDR3 DNA reads TGTGCCAACAAGGGACAGGGTGGGACCGGGGAGCTGTTTTTT. The gene calls are TRBV11-2 and TRBJ2-2; 9 bases match TRBD1. The CDR3 runs 14 residues. Germline V lookup: CDR1 SGHAT, CDR2 FQNNGV. V lost 10 bases, J lost 5 bases, and 8 bases stayed unmatched.

The V and J genes are TRBV5-6 and TRBJ1-2; 7 nucleotides line up with TRBD1. With V trimmed by 2 bases and J by 5 bases, 12 bases remained unmatched. CDR3 size: 16 residues. The germline CDR1 and CDR2 sequences are SGHDT and YYEEEE. The CDR3 bases are TGTGCCAGCAGCTTTCGTCTTTGGGCAGGGGGATATGGCTACACCTTC. Translating gives CASSFRLWAGGYGYTF.

V and J are TRBV21-1 and TRBJ2-5; the D call in the table, TRBD2, was not verified against the DNA. TRBV21-1 is a pseudogene segment. This CDR3 region has 16 residues. The CDR3 loop is CASSIPTSGGEETQYF. The DNA for the CDR3 is TGTGCCAGCAGCATTCCGACTAGCGGGGGGGAGGAGACCCAGTACTTC.

The V gene is TRBV11-2, the J gene TRBJ1-3; TRBD1 agrees at 8 bases. V lost 5 bases, J lost 0 bases, and 15 bases stayed unmatched. In germline, CDR1 is SGHAT, CDR2 FQNNGV. The CDR3 totals 19 residues. The CDR3 sequence is CASSPGQGLVWTSGNTIYF. In DNA, the CDR3 is TGTGCCAGCAGCCCAGGACAGGGCCTGGTATGGACCTCTGGAAACACCATATATTTT.

The chain couples TRBV5-5 to TRBJ2-3, with TRBD2 as a possible D gene (5 bases). Germline V gives CDR1 SGHKS, CDR2 YYEKEE (reference sequence). V gave up 3 bases and J gave up 5 bases, with 13 bases separating them. This CDR3 is 14 amino acids long. The CDR3 bases are TGTGCCAGCAGCTCGCCGGGGTATAAAGATACGCAGTATTTT. Protein sequence: CASSSPGYKDTQYF.

This clone was seen only once. The genes are TRBV19 and TRBJ2-3; D is ambiguous. Germline assignment: CDR1 LNHDA and CDR2 SQIVND (reference sequence). This CDR3 is 15 amino acids long. V was clipped by 4 bases and J by 6 bases, with 17 bases between them. The CDR3 sequence: CASSRALSFSDTQYF. The CDR3 DNA sequence: TGTGCCAGTAGTAGGGCGCTATCTTTCTCCGATACGCAGTATTTT.

The rearrangement uses TRBV7-8 and TRBJ1-6; possibly TRBD1 for D (6 bases). V was cut by 5 bases and J by 2 bases, with 10 bases left in between. The CDR3 sequence is 15 residues long. Germline values: CDR1 SGHVS, CDR2 FQNEAQ. In nucleotides, the CDR3 is TGTGCCAGCAGCCCAAGGACAGCCTATAATTCACCCCTCCACTTT. It encodes CASSPRTAYNSPLHF.